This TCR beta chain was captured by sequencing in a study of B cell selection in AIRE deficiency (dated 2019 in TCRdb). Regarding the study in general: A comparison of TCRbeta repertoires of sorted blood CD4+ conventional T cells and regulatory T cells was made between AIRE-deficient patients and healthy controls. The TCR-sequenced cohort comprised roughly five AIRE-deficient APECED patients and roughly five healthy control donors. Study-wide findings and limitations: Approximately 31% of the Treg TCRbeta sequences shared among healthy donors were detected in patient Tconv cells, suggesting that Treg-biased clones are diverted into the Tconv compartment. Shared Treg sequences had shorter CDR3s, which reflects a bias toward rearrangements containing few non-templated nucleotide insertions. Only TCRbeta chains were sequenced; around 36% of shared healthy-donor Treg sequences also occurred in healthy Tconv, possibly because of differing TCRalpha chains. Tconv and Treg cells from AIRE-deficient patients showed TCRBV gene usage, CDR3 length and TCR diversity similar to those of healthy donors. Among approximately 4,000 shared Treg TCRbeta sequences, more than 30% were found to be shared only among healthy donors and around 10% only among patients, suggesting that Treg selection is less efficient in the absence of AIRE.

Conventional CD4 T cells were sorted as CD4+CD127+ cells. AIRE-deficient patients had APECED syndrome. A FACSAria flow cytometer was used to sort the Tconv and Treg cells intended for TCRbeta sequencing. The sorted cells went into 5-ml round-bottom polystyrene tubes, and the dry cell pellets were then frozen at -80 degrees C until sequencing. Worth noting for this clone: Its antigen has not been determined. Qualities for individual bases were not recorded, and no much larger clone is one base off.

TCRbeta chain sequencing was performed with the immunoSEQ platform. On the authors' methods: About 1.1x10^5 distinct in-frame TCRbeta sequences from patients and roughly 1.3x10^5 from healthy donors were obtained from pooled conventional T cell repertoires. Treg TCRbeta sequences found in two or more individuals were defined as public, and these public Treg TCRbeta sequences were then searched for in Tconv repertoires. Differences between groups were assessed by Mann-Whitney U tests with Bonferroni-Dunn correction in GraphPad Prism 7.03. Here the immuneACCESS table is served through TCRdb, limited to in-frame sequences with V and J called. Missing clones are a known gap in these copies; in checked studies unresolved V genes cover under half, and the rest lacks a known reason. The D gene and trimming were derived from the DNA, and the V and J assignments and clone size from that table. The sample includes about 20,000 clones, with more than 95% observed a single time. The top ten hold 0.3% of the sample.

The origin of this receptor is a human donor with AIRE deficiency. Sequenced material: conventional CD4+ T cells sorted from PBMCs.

The CDR3 corresponds to CASRFQYRDRVYGYTF. The sequence in DNA is TGCGCCAGCAGATTCCAATACCGGGACAGGGTCTATGGCTACACCTTC. Here the chain combines TRBV5-1 and TRBJ1-2, and TRBD1 aligns with 9 junction nucleotides. Spanning cysteine to phenylalanine, the CDR3 consists of 16 amino acids. Solely the CDR3 DNA is kept, with 48 bases framed from the first base. Via the germline V gene, CDR1 is SGHRS and CDR2 YFSETQ. V is trimmed back by 5 bases and J by 4 bases, and the junction contains 12 bases that no gene match accounts for.